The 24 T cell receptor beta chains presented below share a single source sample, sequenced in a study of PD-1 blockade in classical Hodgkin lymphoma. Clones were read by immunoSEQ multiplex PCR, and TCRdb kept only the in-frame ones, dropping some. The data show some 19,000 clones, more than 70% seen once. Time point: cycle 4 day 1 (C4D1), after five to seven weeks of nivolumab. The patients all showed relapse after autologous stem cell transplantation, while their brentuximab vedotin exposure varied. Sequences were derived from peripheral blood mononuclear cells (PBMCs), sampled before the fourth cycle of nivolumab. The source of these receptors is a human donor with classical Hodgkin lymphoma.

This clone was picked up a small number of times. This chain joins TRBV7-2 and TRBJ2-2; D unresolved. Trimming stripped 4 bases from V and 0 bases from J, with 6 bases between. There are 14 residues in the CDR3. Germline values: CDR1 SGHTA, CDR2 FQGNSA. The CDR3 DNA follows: TGTGCCAGCAGCTCCTACACGAACACCGGGGAGCTGTTTTTT. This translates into CASSSYTNTGELFF. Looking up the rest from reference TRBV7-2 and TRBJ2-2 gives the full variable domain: GAGVSQSPSNKVTEKGKDVELRCDPISGHTALYWYRQSLGQGLEFLIYFQGNSAPDKSGLPSDRFSAERTGGSVSTLTIQRTQQEDSAVYLCASSSYTNTGELFFGEGSRLTVL.

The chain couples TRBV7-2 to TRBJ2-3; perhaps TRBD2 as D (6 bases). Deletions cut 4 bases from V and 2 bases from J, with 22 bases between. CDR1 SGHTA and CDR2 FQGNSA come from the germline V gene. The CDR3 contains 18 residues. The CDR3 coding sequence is TGTGCCAGCAGCTCCCCGGGCGGGGCCGCGCGTACCACAGATACGCAGTATTTT. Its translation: CASSSPGGAARTTDTQYF.

The CDR3 coding sequence is TGTGCCAGCAGCTTACGAGGGAGTCGATACAATGAGCAGTTCTTC. As protein: CASSLRGSRYNEQFF. The V call is TRBV7-9, the J call TRBJ2-1, with D maybe TRBD2 (5 bases). Germline CDR1 SEHNR, CDR2 FQNEAQ (reference sequence). This CDR3 comprises 15 residues. Trimming pared 2 bases from V and 4 bases from J, leaving 12 bases between. Together with reference TRBV7-9 and TRBJ2-1, the CDR3 gives the full variable domain: DTGVSQNPRHKITKRGQNVTFRCDPISEHNRLYWYRQTLGQGPEFLTYFQNEAQLEKSRLLSDRFSAERPKGSFSTLEIQRTEQGDSAMYLCASSLRGSRYNEQFFGPGTRLTVL.

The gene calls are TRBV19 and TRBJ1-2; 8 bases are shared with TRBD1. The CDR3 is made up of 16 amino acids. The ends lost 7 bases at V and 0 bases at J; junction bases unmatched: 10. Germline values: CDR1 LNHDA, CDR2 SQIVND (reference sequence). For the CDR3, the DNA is TGTGCCAGTACCCCCCGGACAGGGAGGTCTAACTATGGCTACACCTTC. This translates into CASTPRTGRSNYGYTF. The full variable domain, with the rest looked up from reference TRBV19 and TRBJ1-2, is DGGITQSPKYLFRKEGQNVTLSCEQNLNHDAMYWYRQDPGQGLRLIYYSQIVNDFQKGDIAEGYSVSREKKESFPLTVTSAQKNPTAFYLCASTPRTGRSNYGYTFGSGTRLTVV.

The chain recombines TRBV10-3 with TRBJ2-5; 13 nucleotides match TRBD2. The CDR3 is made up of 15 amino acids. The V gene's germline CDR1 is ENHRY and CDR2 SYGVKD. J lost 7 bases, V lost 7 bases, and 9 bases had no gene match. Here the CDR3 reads CAIKRTSGRAATQYF. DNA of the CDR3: TGTGCCATCAAACGCACTAGCGGGAGGGCCGCGACCCAGTACTTC.

CDR3 sequence reads: CASSFPSGSVDEQFF. CDR3 in DNA: TGTGCCAGCAGCTTCCCTAGCGGGAGTGTCGATGAGCAGTTCTTC. This chain connects TRBV7-9 to TRBJ2-1; 10 positions agree with TRBD2. Germline V CDR1 and CDR2: SEHNR, FQNEAQ (reference sequence). The ends lost 3 bases at V and 8 bases at J; junction bases unmatched: 7. The CDR3 is made up of 15 amino acids.

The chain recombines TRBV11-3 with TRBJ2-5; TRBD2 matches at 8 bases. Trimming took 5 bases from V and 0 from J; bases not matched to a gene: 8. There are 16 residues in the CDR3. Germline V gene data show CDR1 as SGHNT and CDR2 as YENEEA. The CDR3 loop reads CASSQGAGGYQETQYF. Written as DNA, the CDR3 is TGTGCCAGCAGCCAAGGGGCGGGAGGATACCAAGAGACCCAGTACTTC.

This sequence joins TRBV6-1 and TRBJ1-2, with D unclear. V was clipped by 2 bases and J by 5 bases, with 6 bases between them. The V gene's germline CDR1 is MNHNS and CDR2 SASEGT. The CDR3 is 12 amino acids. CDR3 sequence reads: CASSEHRYGYTF. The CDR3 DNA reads TGTGCCAGCAGTGAACATAGGTATGGCTACACCTTC.

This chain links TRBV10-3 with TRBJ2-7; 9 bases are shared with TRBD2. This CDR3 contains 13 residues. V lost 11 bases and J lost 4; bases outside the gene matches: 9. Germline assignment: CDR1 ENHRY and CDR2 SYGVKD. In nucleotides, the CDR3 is TGTGCCTCGAGCGGGGGGCCCCCTTACGAGCAGTACTTC. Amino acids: CASSGGPPYEQYF.

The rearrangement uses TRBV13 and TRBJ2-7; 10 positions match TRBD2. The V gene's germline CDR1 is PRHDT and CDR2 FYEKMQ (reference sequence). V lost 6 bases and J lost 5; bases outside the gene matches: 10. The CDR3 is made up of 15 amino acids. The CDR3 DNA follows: TGTGCCAGCAGACCATCTACTAGCGGGACTAACGAGCAGTACTTC. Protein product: CASRPSTSGTNEQYF. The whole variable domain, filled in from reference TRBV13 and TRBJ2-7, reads AAGVIQSPRHLIKEKRETATLKCYPIPRHDTVYWYQQGPGQDPQFLISFYEKMQSDKGSIPDRFSAQQFSDYHSELNMSSLELGDSALYFCASRPSTSGTNEQYFGPGTRLTVT.

The CDR3 here is CASSKTSGSDTEAFF. For the CDR3, the DNA is TGTGCCAGCAGCAAAACTTCGGGATCGGATACTGAAGCTTTCTTT. V usage is TRBV6-1 and J usage is TRBJ1-1; D remains ambiguous. Germline V gives CDR1 MNHNS, CDR2 SASEGT. The CDR3 length is 15 residues. V lost 6 bases, J lost 5 bases, and 19 bases lay in between.

CDR3 sequence: CSVEVEQETQYF. The CDR3 DNA follows: TGCAGCGTTGAGGTAGAACAAGAGACCCAGTACTTC. The J gene is TRBJ2-5, the V gene TRBV29-1; no clear D gene. Germline CDR1 SQVTM, CDR2 ANQGSEA. The CDR3 length is 12 residues. V dropped 3 bases and J dropped 2 bases, with 7 bases sitting between them. Variable domain in full (rest from reference TRBV29-1 and TRBJ2-5): SAVISQKPSRDICQRGTSLTIQCQVDSQVTMMFWYRQQPGQSLTLIATANQGSEATYESGFVIDKFPISRPNLTFSTLTVSNMSPEDSSIYLCSVEVEQETQYFGPGTRLLVL.

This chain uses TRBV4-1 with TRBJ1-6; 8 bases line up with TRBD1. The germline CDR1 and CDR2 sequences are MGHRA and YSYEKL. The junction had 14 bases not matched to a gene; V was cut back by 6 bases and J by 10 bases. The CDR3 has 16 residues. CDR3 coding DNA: TGCGCCAGCAGAAGGGCCAGGGGGCAGTCAGGATCACCCCTCCACTTT. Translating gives CASRRARGQSGSPLHF.

Written as DNA, the CDR3 is TGTGCCAGTAGTCTGGCTCGGGGAGGGGGCGTCCCCACAGCCACAGATACGCAGTATTTT. It is translated as CASSLARGGGVPTATDTQYF. V is TRBV19 and J is TRBJ2-3; the D gene could be TRBD1 or TRBD2 (7 bases each). CDR1 and CDR2 (germline): LNHDA, SQIVND (reference sequence). Deletions cut 5 bases from V and 2 bases from J, with 29 bases between. The CDR3 is made up of 20 amino acids. The whole variable domain, remainder taken from reference TRBV19 and TRBJ2-3, is DGGITQSPKYLFRKEGQNVTLSCEQNLNHDAMYWYRQDPGQGLRLIYYSQIVNDFQKGDIAEGYSVSREKKESFPLTVTSAQKNPTAFYLCASSLARGGGVPTATDTQYFGPGTRLTVL.

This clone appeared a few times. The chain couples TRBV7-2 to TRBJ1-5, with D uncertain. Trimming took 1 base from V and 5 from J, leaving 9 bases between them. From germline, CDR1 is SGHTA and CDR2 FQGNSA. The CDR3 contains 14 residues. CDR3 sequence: CASSLDADYQPQHF. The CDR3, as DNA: TGTGCCAGCAGCTTAGACGCGGATTATCAGCCCCAGCATTTT. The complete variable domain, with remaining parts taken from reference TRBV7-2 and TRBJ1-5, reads GAGVSQSPSNKVTEKGKDVELRCDPISGHTALYWYRQSLGQGLEFLIYFQGNSAPDKSGLPSDRFSAERTGGSVSTLTIQRTQQEDSAVYLCASSLDADYQPQHFGDGTRLSIL.

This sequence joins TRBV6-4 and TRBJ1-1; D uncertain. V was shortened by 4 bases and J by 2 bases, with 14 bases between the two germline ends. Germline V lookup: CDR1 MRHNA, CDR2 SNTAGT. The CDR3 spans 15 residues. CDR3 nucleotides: TGTGCCAGCAGTGCTAGAGTGAGGGATAACACTGAAGCTTTCTTT. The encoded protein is CASSARVRDNTEAFF.

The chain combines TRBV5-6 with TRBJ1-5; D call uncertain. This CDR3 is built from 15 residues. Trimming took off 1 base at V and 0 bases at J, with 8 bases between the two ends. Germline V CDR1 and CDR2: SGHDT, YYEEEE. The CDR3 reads CASSLFGNSNQPQHF. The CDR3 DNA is TGTGCCAGCAGCTTGTTCGGGAATAGCAATCAGCCCCAGCATTTT.

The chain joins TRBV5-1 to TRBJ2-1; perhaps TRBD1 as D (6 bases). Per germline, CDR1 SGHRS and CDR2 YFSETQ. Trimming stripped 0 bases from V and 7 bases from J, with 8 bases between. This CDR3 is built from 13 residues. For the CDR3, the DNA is TGCGCCAGCAGCTTGGGACAGGTGAATGAGCAGTTCTTC. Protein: CASSLGQVNEQFF.

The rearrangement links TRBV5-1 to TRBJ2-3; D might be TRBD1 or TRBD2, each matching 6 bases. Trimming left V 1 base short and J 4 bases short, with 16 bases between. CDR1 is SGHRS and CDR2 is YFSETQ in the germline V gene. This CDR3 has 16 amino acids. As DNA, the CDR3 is TGCGCCAGCAGCTTGATCTTCGGGGGCTGGTCAGATACGCAGTATTTT. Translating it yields CASSLIFGGWSDTQYF.

The CDR3 DNA is TGTGCCAGCAGCGTAGGAGGGTCCAATCAGCCCCAGCATTTT. Its translation: CASSVGGSNQPQHF. The rearrangement joins TRBV9 to TRBJ1-5; D gene uncertain. Trimming took 0 bases from V and 3 from J, leaving 7 bases between them. This CDR3 region has 14 residues. Germline V gene lookup returns CDR1 SGDLS and CDR2 YYNGEE.

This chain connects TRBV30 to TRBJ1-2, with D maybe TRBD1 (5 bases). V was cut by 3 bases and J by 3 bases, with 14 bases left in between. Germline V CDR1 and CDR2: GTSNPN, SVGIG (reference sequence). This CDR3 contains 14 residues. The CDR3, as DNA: TGTGCCTGGAGGCTGGGACTGGCCCACTATGGCTACACCTTC. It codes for CAWRLGLAHYGYTF.

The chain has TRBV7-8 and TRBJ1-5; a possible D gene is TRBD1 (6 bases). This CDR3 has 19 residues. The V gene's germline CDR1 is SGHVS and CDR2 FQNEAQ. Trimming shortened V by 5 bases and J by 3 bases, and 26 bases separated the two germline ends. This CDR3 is CASSTRRLQGTKTNQPQHF. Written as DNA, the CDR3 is TGTGCCAGCAGCACCCGACGACTCCAGGGGACGAAAACCAATCAGCCCCAGCATTTT. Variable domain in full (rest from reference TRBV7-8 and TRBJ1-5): GAGVSQSPRYKVAKRGQDVALRCDPISGHVSLFWYQQALGQGPEFLTYFQNEAQLDKSGLPSDRFFAERPEGSVSTLKIQRTQQEDSAVYLCASSTRRLQGTKTNQPQHFGDGTRLSIL.

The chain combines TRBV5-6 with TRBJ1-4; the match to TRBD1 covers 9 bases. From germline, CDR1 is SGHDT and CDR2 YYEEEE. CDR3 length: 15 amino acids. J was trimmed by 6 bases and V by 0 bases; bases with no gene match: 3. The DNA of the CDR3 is TGTGCCAGCAGCTTGGCGGGACAGGGAGATGAAAAACTGTTTTTT. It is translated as CASSLAGQGDEKLFF.

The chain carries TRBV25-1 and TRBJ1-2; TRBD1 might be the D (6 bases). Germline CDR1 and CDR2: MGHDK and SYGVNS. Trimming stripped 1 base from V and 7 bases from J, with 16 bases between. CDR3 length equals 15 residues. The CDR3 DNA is TGTGCCAGCAGTGAATTTGGGGGGCAGGGGAGTGGCTACACCTTC. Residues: CASSEFGGQGSGYTF.